The 16 T cell receptor beta chains below all came from one sample that was sequenced in a study of T cell responses to AZD1222 COVID-19 vaccine. Using immunoSEQ multiplex PCR, the repertoire was profiled, and TCRdb retains in-frame clones only, with some absent. The sample consists of tens of thousands of clones, roughly 92% of them appearing once. The material sequenced was peripheral blood, taken 28 days after the second AZD1222 dose. These receptors were collected from an adult who received the AZD1222 COVID-19 vaccine.

The chain uses TRBV5-1 and TRBJ2-3; D possibly corresponds to TRBD1 (7 bases). Germline CDR1 is SGHRS and CDR2 is YFSETQ. V lost 2 bases to trimming and J lost 2 bases, with 15 bases between them. The CDR3 length is 16 residues. CDR3: CASSFPAGQITDTQYF. CDR3 bases: TGCGCCAGCAGCTTCCCGGCGGGACAGATCACAGATACGCAGTATTTT.

Details on this clone: The sample has other DNA sequences that encode this CDR3 too. The chain recombines TRBV6-5 with TRBJ2-5; a weak D match, TRBD2 (6 bases). Germline V gene lookup returns CDR1 MNHEY and CDR2 SVGAGI. This CDR3 has 15 amino acids. Deletions cut 1 base from V and 2 bases from J, with 11 bases between. Here the CDR3 DNA reads TGTGCCAGCAGTTACTTGGGACTTGGGCAAGAGACCCAGTACTTC. Amino acid sequence: CASSYLGLGQETQYF.

The chain is built from TRBV7-2 and TRBJ1-5, with D possibly being TRBD1 (5 bases). CDR1 SGHTA and CDR2 FQGNSA come from the germline V gene. V dropped 6 bases and J dropped 2 bases, with 8 bases sitting between them. The CDR3 runs 13 residues. The CDR3, as DNA: TGTGCCAGCAGTCCCAGGGGCAATCAGCCCCAGCATTTT. Its protein is CASSPRGNQPQHF.

This clone was found once. This rearrangement joins TRBV6-1 to TRBJ2-5; 10 nucleotides align to TRBD2. The CDR3 extends over 14 amino acids. V gave up 2 bases and J gave up 3 bases; unmatched junction bases: 0. Germline CDR1 MNHNS, CDR2 SASEGT. DNA of the CDR3: TGTGCCAGCAGTGAACTAGCGGGGGAAGAGACCCAGTACTTC. This encodes CASSELAGEETQYF.

The chain has TRBV5-1 and TRBJ1-6; D not resolved. Per germline, CDR1 SGHRS and CDR2 YFSETQ. Trimming removed 0 bases at V and 6 bases at J, with 7 bases between. The CDR3 sequence is 14 residues long. The CDR3 DNA sequence: TGCGCCAGCAGCTTGGGACGGACTAATTCACCCCTCCACTTT. Its protein is CASSLGRTNSPLHF.

The rearrangement links TRBV25-1 to TRBJ2-7, with TRBD2 matching over 8 bases. This CDR3 is 16 amino acids long. Per germline, CDR1 MGHDK and CDR2 SYGVNS. J gave up 1 base and V 6 bases, and 11 bases lay outside the gene matches. For the CDR3, the DNA is TGTGCCAGCAGCGCTGGGCGGGGGGTAGGTTCCTACGAGCAGTACTTC. It is translated as CASSAGRGVGSYEQYF.

Comments on this clone: Other DNA variants within this sample encode the same CDR3. V usage is TRBV10-3 and J usage is TRBJ1-1; D not resolved. Trimming removed 2 bases from V and 4 bases from J, with 8 bases in between. The CDR3 runs 13 residues. The germline V gene has CDR1 ENHRY and CDR2 SYGVKD. The CDR3 DNA reads as TGTGCCATCAGTGAGAGGTTGGGCACTGAAGCTTTCTTT. Translating it yields CAISERLGTEAFF.

CDR3 in amino acids: CAISDGFMVGKLFF. The CDR3 nucleotides read TGTGCCATCAGTGACGGGTTTATGGTCGGAAAACTGTTTTTT. The V call is TRBV10-3, the J call TRBJ1-4; D is unclear. CDR3 length: 14 amino acids. Germline CDR1 reads ENHRY; CDR2 reads SYGVKD. The germline V and J ends were trimmed by 3 bases and 10 bases, with 15 bases remaining between them.

This rearrangement joins TRBV7-2 to TRBJ1-4, with D unresolved. CDR1 and CDR2 (germline): SGHTA, FQGNSA. V lost 1 base to trimming and J lost 8 bases, with 8 bases between them. The CDR3 extends over 13 amino acids. The CDR3, as DNA: TGTGCCAGCAGCTTAGTCGAAGTGGAAAAACTGTTTTTT. It is translated as CASSLVEVEKLFF.

The table lists this clone with a count of one. The CDR3: CASSSSGPMGSYEQYF. In DNA form, the CDR3 reads TGTGCCAGCAGTTCCAGCGGACCGATGGGGTCCTACGAGCAGTACTTC. The chain employs TRBV27 and TRBJ2-7; tentatively, D is TRBD2 (5 bases). V gave up 4 bases and J gave up 1 base, with 17 bases separating them. The length of the CDR3 is 16 residues. The germline V gene encodes CDR1 MNHEY and CDR2 SMNVEV (reference sequence).

The chain combines TRBV19 with TRBJ2-1; D unresolved. CDR1 and CDR2 from the germline V gene are LNHDA and SQIVND (reference sequence). This CDR3 has 19 residues. Trimming left V 3 bases short and J 0 bases short, with 21 bases between. This chain's CDR3 is CASSIGPFRAGSSYNEQFF. CDR3 bases: TGTGCCAGTAGTATTGGCCCATTCCGGGCAGGCAGCTCCTACAATGAGCAGTTCTTC.

This chain's CDR3 is CASSKALVDRGLMTEAFF. The CDR3 region has the DNA TGTGCCAGCAGCAAAGCGCTGGTGGACAGGGGGCTGATGACTGAAGCTTTCTTT. J is TRBJ1-1 and V is TRBV21-1; the table calls TRBD1, which could not be checked here. TRBV21-1 is noted as a pseudogene. The CDR3 is 18 residues long.

The chain uses TRBV27 and TRBJ2-6, with D uncertain. Germline CDR1 and CDR2: MNHEY and SMNVEV (reference sequence). Trimming took 4 bases from V and 0 from J, leaving 7 bases between them. The CDR3 runs to 15 residues. For the CDR3, the DNA is TGTGCCAGCAGTTCGCTCGGCTCTGGGGCCAACGTCCTGACTTTC. As protein: CASSSLGSGANVLTF.

J is TRBJ1-1 and V is TRBV19; unclear D gene. The germline gives CDR1 LNHDA, CDR2 SQIVND (reference sequence). This CDR3 comprises 14 residues. V dropped 3 bases and J dropped 6 bases, with 14 bases sitting between them. CDR3 loop: CASSIQNIGPEAFF. The CDR3 DNA is TGTGCCAGTAGTATCCAAAATATAGGCCCTGAAGCTTTCTTT.

This rearrangement joins TRBV27 to TRBJ1-5; 9 bases are a match to TRBD1. J was trimmed by 6 bases and V by 6 bases; bases with no gene match: 6. Germline V gene lookup returns CDR1 MNHEY and CDR2 SMNVEV (reference sequence). This CDR3 comprises 14 residues. Written as DNA, the CDR3 is TGTGCCAGCAGGCCACAGGGGGCCTTTCAGCCCCAGCATTTT. Amino acid sequence: CASRPQGAFQPQHF.

The J gene is TRBJ1-2, the V gene TRBV20-1; D gene unclear. Germline CDR1 DFQATT, CDR2 SNEGSKA (reference sequence). The length of the CDR3 is 12 residues. V lost 3 bases and J lost 2, with 7 bases in between. CDR3 loop: CSASSHNYGYTF. DNA of the CDR3: TGCAGTGCTAGTTCTCACAACTATGGCTACACCTTC.